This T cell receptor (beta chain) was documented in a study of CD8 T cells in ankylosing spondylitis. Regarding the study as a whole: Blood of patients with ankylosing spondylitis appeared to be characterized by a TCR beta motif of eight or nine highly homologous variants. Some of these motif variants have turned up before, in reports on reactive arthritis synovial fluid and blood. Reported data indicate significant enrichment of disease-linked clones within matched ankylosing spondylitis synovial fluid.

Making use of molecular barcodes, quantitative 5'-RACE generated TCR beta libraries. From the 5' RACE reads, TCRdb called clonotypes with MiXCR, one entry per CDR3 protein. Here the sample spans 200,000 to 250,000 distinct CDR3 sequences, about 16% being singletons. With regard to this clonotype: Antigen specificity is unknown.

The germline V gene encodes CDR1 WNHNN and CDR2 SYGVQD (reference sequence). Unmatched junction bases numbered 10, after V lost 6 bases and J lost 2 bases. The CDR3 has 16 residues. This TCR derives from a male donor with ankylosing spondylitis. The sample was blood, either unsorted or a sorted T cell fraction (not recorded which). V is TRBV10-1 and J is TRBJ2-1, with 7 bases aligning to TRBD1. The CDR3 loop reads CASSKGQVTTYNEQFF. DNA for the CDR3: TGCGCCAGCAGCAAAGGACAGGTCACTACCTACAATGAGCAGTTCTTC.